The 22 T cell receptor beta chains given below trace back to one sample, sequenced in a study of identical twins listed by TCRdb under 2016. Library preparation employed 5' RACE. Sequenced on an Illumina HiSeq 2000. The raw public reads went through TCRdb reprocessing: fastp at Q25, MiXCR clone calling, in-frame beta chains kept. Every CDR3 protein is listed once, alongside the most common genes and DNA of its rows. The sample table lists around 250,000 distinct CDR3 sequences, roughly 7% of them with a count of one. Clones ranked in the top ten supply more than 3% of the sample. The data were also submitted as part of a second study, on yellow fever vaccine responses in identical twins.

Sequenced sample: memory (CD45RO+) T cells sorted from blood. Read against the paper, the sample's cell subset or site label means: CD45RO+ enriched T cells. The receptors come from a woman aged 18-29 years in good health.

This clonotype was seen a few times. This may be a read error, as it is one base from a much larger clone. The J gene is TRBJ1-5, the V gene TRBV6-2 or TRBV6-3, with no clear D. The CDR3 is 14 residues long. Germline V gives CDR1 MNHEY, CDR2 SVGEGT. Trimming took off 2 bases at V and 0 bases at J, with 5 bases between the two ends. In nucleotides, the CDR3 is TGTGCCAGCAGTTACCGGAATAGCAATCAGCCCCAGCATTTT. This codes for CASSYRNSNQPQHF.

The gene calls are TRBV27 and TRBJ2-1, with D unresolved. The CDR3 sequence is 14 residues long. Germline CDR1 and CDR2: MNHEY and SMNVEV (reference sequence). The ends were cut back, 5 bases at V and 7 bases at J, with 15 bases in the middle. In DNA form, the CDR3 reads TGTGCCAGCAGTCCCCCCCCAGAGCCGAATGAGCAGTTCTTC. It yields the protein CASSPPPEPNEQFF.

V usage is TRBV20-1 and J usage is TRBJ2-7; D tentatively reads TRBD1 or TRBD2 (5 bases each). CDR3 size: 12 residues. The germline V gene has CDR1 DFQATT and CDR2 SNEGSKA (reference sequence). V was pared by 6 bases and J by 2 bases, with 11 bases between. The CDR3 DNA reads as TGCAGTGCCTCCTTGGGGGCCTACGAGCAGTACGTC. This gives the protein CSASLGAYEQYV.

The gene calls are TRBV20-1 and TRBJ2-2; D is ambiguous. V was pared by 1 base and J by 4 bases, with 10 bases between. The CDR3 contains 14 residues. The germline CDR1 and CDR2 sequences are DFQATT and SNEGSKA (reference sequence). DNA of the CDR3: TGCAGTGCTAGAGGACGCAGTTTCACCGGGGAGCTGTTTTTT. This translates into CSARGRSFTGELFF.

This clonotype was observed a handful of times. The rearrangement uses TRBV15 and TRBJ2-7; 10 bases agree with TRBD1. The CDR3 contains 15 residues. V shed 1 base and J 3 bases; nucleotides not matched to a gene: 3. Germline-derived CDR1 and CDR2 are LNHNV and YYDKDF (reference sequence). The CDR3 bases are TGTGCCACCAGCAGAGGACAGGGGGCCCTCTACGAGCAGTACTTC. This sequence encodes CATSRGQGALYEQYF.

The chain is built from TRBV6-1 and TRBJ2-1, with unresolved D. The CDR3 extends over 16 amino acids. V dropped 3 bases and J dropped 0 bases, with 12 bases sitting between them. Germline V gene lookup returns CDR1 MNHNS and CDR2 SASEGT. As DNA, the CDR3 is TGTGCCAGCAGTGATGCTGGGCAGACCTCCTACAATGAGCAGTTCTTC. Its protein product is CASSDAGQTSYNEQFF.

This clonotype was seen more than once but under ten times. CDR3 sequence (DNA): TGTGCCAGCAGCTTAGAAGGGACAGGCAGGCACAATGAGCAGTTCTTC. Residues: CASSLEGTGRHNEQFF. The chain has TRBV11-2 and TRBJ2-1; 8 bases are a match to TRBD1. Germline V gene sequence: CDR1 SGHAT, CDR2 FQNNGV. The V and J ends lost 0 bases and 5 bases, in that order; junction bases with no gene match: 6. The CDR3 is made up of 16 amino acids.

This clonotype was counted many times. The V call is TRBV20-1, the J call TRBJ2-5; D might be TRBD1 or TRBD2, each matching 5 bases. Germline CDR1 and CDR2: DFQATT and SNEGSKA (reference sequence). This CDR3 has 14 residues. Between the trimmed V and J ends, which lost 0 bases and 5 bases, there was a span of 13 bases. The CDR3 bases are TGCAGTGCTAGAGACCCGTGGGACGGGGAGACCCAGTACTTC. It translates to CSARDPWDGETQYF.

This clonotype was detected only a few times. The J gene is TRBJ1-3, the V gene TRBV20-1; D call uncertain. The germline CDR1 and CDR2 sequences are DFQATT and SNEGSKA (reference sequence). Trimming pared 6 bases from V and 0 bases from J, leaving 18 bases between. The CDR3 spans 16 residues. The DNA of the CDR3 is TGCAGTGCGTTTCGGCAGAGCTTCCCCTCTGGAAACACCATATATTTT. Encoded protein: CSAFRQSFPSGNTIYF.

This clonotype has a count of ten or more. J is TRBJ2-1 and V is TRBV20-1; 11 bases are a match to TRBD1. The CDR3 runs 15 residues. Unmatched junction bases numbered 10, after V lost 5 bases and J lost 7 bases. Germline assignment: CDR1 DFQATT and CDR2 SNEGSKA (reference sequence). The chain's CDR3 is CSADPGTGGRNEQFF. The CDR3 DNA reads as TGCAGTGCTGACCCCGGGACAGGGGGTCGGAATGAGCAGTTCTTC.

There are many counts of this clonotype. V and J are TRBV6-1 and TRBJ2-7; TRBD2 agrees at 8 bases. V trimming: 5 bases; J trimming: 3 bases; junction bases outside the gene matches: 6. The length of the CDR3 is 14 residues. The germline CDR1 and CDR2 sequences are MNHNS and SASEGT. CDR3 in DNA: TGTGCCAGCAGTCGAGGTAGCGGGAACTACGAGCAGTACTTC. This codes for CASSRGSGNYEQYF.

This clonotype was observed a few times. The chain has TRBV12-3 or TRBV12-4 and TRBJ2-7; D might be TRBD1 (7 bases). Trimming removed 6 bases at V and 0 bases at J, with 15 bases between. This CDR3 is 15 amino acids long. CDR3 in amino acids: CASSLRGEGSYEQYV. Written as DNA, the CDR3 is TGTGCCAGCAGCCTCAGGGGGGAAGGCTCCTACGAGCAGTACGTC.

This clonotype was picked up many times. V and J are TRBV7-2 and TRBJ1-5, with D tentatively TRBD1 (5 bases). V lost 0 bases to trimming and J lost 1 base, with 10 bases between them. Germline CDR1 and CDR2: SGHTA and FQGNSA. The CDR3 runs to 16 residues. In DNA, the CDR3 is TGTGCCAGCAGCTTAGCAGCGGGGCAGAGCAATCAGCCCCAGCATTTT. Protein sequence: CASSLAAGQSNQPQHF.

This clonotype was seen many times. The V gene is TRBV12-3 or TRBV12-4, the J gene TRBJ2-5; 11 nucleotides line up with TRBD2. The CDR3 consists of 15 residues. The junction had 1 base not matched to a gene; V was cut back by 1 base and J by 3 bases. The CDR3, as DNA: TGTGCCAGCAGTTTAGGACTAGCGGGGAAAGAGACCCAGTACTTC. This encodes CASSLGLAGKETQYF.

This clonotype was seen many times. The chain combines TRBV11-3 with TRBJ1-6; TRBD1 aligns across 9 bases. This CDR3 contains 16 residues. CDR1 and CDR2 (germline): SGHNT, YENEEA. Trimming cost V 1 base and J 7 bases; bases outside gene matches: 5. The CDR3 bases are TGTGCCAGCAGCTTAGGGACAGGGGTACGGAATTCACCCCTCCACTTT. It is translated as CASSLGTGVRNSPLHF.

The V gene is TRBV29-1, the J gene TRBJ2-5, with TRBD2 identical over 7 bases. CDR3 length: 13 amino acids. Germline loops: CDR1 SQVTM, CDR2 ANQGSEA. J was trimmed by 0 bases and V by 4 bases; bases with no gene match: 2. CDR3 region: CSVVLANQETQYF. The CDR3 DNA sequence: TGCAGCGTTGTACTAGCGAACCAAGAGACCCAGTACTTC. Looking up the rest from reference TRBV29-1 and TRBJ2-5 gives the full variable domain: SAVISQKPSRDICQRGTSLTIQCQVDSQVTMMFWYRQQPGQSLTLIATANQGSEATYESGFVIDKFPISRPNLTFSTLTVSNMSPEDSSIYLCSVVLANQETQYFGPGTRLLVL.

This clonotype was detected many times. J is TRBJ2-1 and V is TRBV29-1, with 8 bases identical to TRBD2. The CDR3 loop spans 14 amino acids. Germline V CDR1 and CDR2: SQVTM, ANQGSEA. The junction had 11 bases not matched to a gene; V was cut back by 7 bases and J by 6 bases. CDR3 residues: CSARGGVGANEQFF. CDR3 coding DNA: TGCAGCGCACGGGGGGGGGTCGGGGCCAATGAGCAGTTCTTC.

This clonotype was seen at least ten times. CDR3 coding DNA: TGTGCCACCAGTATCCGCAGTAGCGGGAGGGCTGAGCAGTTCTTC. It codes for CATSIRSSGRAEQFF. The chain is built from TRBV24-1 and TRBJ2-1; 11 nucleotides line up with TRBD2. Germline V gene lookup returns CDR1 KGHDR and CDR2 SFDVKD. The CDR3 contains 15 residues. The J segment lost 9 bases and the V segment lost 6 bases, leaving 9 bases of the junction unmatched.

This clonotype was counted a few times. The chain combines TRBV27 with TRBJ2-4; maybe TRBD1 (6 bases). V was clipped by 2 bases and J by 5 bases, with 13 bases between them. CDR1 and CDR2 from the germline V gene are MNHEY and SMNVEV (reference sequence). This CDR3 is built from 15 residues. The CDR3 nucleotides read TGTGCCAGCAGTTTAACAAACAGGGCCCAAAACATTCAGTACTTC. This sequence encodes CASSLTNRAQNIQYF.

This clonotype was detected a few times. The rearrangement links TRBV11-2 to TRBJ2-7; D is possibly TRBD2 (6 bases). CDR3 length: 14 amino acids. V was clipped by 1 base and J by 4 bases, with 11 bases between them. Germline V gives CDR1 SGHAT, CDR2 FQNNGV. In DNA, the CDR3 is TGTGCCAGCAGCTTAGCGCGGGGAACATACGAGCAGTACGTC. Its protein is CASSLARGTYEQYV.

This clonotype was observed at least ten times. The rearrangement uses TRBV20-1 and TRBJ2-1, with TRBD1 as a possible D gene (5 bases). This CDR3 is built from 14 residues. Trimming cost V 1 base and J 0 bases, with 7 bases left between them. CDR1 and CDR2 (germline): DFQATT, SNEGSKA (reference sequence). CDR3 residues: CSARGGPSYNEQFF. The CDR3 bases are TGCAGTGCTAGAGGGGGCCCCTCCTACAATGAGCAGTTCTTC.

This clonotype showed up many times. CDR3 in amino acids: CASFWGIGTYNEQFF. In nucleotides, the CDR3 is TGTGCCAGCTTTTGGGGGATAGGAACCTACAATGAGCAGTTCTTC. The chain combines TRBV25-1 with TRBJ2-1; D may be TRBD1 or TRBD2 (5 bases each). CDR3 length: 15 residues. Looked up from germline, CDR1 is MGHDK and CDR2 is SYGVNS. The V gene lost 8 bases and the J gene lost 2 bases, with 16 bases spanning the gap.